Following are 14 T cell receptor beta chains from one sample sequenced in a study of T cells in localized non-small cell lung cancer. TCRdb's copy holds only in-frame clones and misses some; the assay was immunoSEQ multiplex PCR. Among 20,000 to 25,000 clones listed, around 89% were seen once. The source material was PBMCs, sampled before any cancer treatment. All receptors come from a man aged 35-69 years with stage II lung adenocarcinoma.

The chain recombines TRBV11-3 with TRBJ1-6, with D possibly TRBD1 on 5 matching bases. Trimming stripped 4 bases from V and 9 bases from J, with 16 bases between. This CDR3 region has 15 residues. Germline CDR1 reads SGHNT; CDR2 reads YENEEA. The CDR3 DNA is TGTGCCAGCAGCTCCTCAGGGACTGGTGGTTCACCCCTCCACTTT. Translation gives CASSSSGTGGSPLHF.

This clone has only one observation. V usage is TRBV15 and J usage is TRBJ1-1; TRBD1 is a possible D gene (6 bases). Trimming cost V 0 bases and J 0 bases, with 11 bases left between them. The CDR3 is 16 amino acids. Germline assignment: CDR1 LNHNV and CDR2 YYDKDF (reference sequence). CDR3: CATSRDPDSLNTEAFF. The CDR3 DNA reads TGTGCCACCAGCAGAGATCCGGACAGCTTGAACACTGAAGCTTTCTTT.

The gene calls are TRBV11-1 and TRBJ2-1, with a possible D match to TRBD2 (5 bases). V shed 1 base and J shed 8 bases, with 15 bases lying between them. This CDR3 has 15 amino acids. Germline V gene data show CDR1 as SGHAT and CDR2 as FQDESV (reference sequence). The CDR3 loop reads CASSLGLAPTDEQFF. The CDR3 DNA reads TGTGCCAGCAGCTTAGGGTTAGCGCCCACGGATGAGCAGTTCTTC.

The genes are TRBV10-3 and TRBJ2-1; 7 positions agree with TRBD2. Germline V CDR1 and CDR2: ENHRY, SYGVKD. J gave up 2 bases and V 8 bases, and 6 bases lay outside the gene matches. The CDR3 sequence is 14 residues long. DNA of the CDR3: TGTGCCATCGGGGGGGGATCCGCCTACAATGAGCAGTTCTTC. Amino acid sequence: CAIGGGSAYNEQFF.

The gene calls are TRBV5-1 and TRBJ2-2; 7 nucleotides line up with TRBD1. J lost 8 bases, V lost 7 bases, and 11 bases had no gene match. The CDR3 consists of 14 residues. Germline V gene lookup returns CDR1 SGHRS and CDR2 YFSETQ. The DNA for the CDR3 is TGCGCCAGCCTCCCCCGAGAGGGGGCAGGGGAGCTGTTTTTT. This sequence encodes CASLPREGAGELFF.

The J gene is TRBJ1-1, the V gene TRBV10-3, with D unclear. The germline V gene encodes CDR1 ENHRY and CDR2 SYGVKD. The V gene lost 4 bases and the J gene lost 2 bases, with 8 bases spanning the gap. The CDR3 runs to 13 residues. The CDR3 loop is CAISGADNTEAFF. In nucleotides, the CDR3 is TGTGCCATCAGTGGGGCGGACAACACTGAAGCTTTCTTT.

The rearrangement links TRBV30 to TRBJ1-5, with D perhaps TRBD1 (6 bases). The germline V and J ends were trimmed by 0 bases and 5 bases, with 8 bases remaining between them. This CDR3 spans 13 amino acids. Germline V CDR1 and CDR2: GTSNPN, SVGIG (reference sequence). The CDR3 region is CAWSVKGDQPQHF. The CDR3 region has the DNA TGTGCCTGGAGTGTCAAGGGGGATCAGCCCCAGCATTTT.

V gene TRBV11-3 combines with J gene TRBJ2-2; D ambiguous. From germline, CDR1 is SGHNT and CDR2 YENEEA. The V gene lost 5 bases and the J gene lost 4 bases, with 20 bases spanning the gap. The CDR3 consists of 17 residues. The CDR3 DNA reads as TGTGCCAGCAGCCCCCCCCTTGGGTGGACGAGCACCGGGGAGCTGTTTTTT. It codes for CASSPPLGWTSTGELFF.

The rearrangement uses TRBV28 and TRBJ1-2; tentatively, D is TRBD1 (5 bases). This CDR3 is built from 13 residues. V was cut by 5 bases and J by 8 bases, with 15 bases left in between. Germline CDR1 MDHEN, CDR2 SYDVKM. The CDR3: CASSLQQVSGYTF. In nucleotides, the CDR3 is TGTGCCAGCAGTCTTCAACAGGTGTCCGGCTACACCTTC.

The chain's CDR3 is CASSSTGRANEKLFF. The CDR3 DNA reads as TGTGCCAGCAGCTCCACAGGGAGGGCTAATGAAAAACTGTTTTTT. The V call is TRBV7-9, the J call TRBJ1-4; TRBD1 is a possible D gene (6 bases). V lost 4 bases, J lost 3 bases, and 12 bases lay in between. CDR3 length equals 15 residues. The germline V gene has CDR1 SEHNR and CDR2 FQNEAQ (reference sequence).

This chain connects TRBV19 to TRBJ2-3; tentatively, D is TRBD1 or TRBD2 (5 bases each). The CDR3 covers 18 residues. Germline V lookup: CDR1 LNHDA, CDR2 SQIVND (reference sequence). V shed 1 base and J shed 2 bases, with 19 bases lying between them. Written as DNA, the CDR3 is TGTGCCAGTAGTATAGTAGGGAGAATAGGGGTTACCACAGATACGCAGTATTTT. Its translation is CASSIVGRIGVTTDTQYF.

Only one count was recorded for this clone. The rearrangement uses TRBV27 and TRBJ2-7; D unresolved. V shed 4 bases and J shed 3 bases, with 10 bases lying between them. Germline CDR1 and CDR2: MNHEY and SMNVEV (reference sequence). The CDR3 has 13 residues. CDR3 residues: CASSYSSSYEQYF. CDR3 DNA: TGTGCCAGCAGTTACTCCAGCAGCTACGAGCAGTACTTC.

The V gene is TRBV5-6, the J gene TRBJ2-1; the match to TRBD2 covers 10 bases. The CDR3 has 13 residues. Germline lookup yields CDR1 SGHDT and CDR2 YYEEEE. V lost 3 bases, J lost 10 bases, and 4 bases stayed unmatched. The CDR3 DNA follows: TGTGCCAGCAGCTGGGGACTAGCGCAAGAGCAGTTCTTC. It specifies CASSWGLAQEQFF. Full variable domain (missing parts from reference TRBV5-6 and TRBJ2-1): DAGVTQSPTHLIKTRGQQVTLRCSPKSGHDTVSWYQQALGQGPQFIFQYYEEEERQRGNFPDRFSGHQFPNYSSELNVNALLLGDSALYLCASSWGLAQEQFFGPGTRLTVL.

The V and J genes are TRBV7-3 and TRBJ1-6, with D perhaps TRBD1 (5 bases). Germline V gives CDR1 SGHTA, CDR2 FQGTGA. The CDR3 is 14 amino acids. The V gene lost 2 bases and the J gene lost 7 bases, with 9 bases spanning the gap. CDR3 sequence reads: CASSLGGNNSPLHF. The CDR3 nucleotides are TGTGCCAGCAGCTTAGGGGGAAACAATTCACCCCTCCACTTT.